The 30 T cell receptor beta chains below were found in one sample sequenced in a study of blood T cell repertoires in COVID-19. Profiling relied on immunoSEQ multiplex PCR, and the TCRdb table lists in-frame clones only, not all of them. Of more than 200,000 clones listed, approximately 82% were seen once; the top ten hold approximately 5%. Sequences were obtained from peripheral blood. The receptors come from a woman at least 80 years old with active or convalescent COVID-19.

V gene TRBV28 combines with J gene TRBJ2-5; 13 positions match TRBD2. Germline CDR1 MDHEN, CDR2 SYDVKM. Trimming removed 6 bases from V and 2 bases from J; junction bases left unmatched: 9. The CDR3 runs to 17 residues. The CDR3 sequence is CASRPKGLAGLQETQYF. The CDR3 coding sequence is TGTGCCAGCAGACCCAAGGGACTAGCGGGGCTTCAAGAGACCCAGTACTTC.

V and J are TRBV6-5 and TRBJ1-1; no firm D call. CDR1 is MNHEY and CDR2 is SVGAGI in the germline V gene. This CDR3 has 11 amino acids. Trimming removed 8 bases from V and 1 base from J, with 5 bases in between. This CDR3 reads CASRGNTEAFF. DNA for the CDR3: TGTGCCAGCCGGGGGAACACTGAAGCTTTCTTT.

J is TRBJ1-1 and V is TRBV30; 7 bases match TRBD1. The CDR3 totals 13 residues. Per the germline V gene, CDR1 is GTSNPN and CDR2 is SVGIG (reference sequence). The V and J ends lost 0 bases and 5 bases, in that order; junction bases with no gene match: 3. The CDR3 nucleotides read TGTGCCTGGAGTGTACAGACAGGGACTGAAGCTTTCTTT. Translating it yields CAWSVQTGTEAFF.

In DNA form, the CDR3 reads TGTGCCAGCTCGAGATCCGGGACAGGGGATGGCTACACCTTC. Amino acids: CASSRSGTGDGYTF. The chain uses TRBV6-5 and TRBJ1-2; 10 bases map to TRBD1. Germline loops: CDR1 MNHEY, CDR2 SVGAGI. Trimming cost V 8 bases and J 6 bases; bases outside gene matches: 9. The CDR3 is 14 amino acids.

With respect to this clone: Germline and junction disagree at one end, which may indicate a read error. The V and J genes are TRBV4-1 and TRBJ1-1; TRBD1 aligns across 9 bases. CDR3 size: 14 residues. CDR1 is MGHRA and CDR2 is YSYEKL in the germline V gene. The CDR3 here is CASSLHQQGAEAFF. The CDR3 DNA is TGCGCCAGCAGCCTACATCAACAGGGGGCTGAGGCTTTCTTT.

This clone has only a few counts. The gene calls are TRBV5-1 and TRBJ1-1; D is undetermined. Trimming took 6 bases from V and 3 from J, leaving 12 bases between them. This CDR3 has 13 amino acids. In germline, CDR1 is SGHRS, CDR2 YFSETQ. CDR3 coding DNA: TGCGCCAGCAAGGAGAATACGGACACTGAAGCTTTCTTT. This gives the protein CASKENTDTEAFF. Based on the CDR3 plus reference TRBV5-1 and TRBJ1-1, the full variable domain is KAGVTQTPRYLIKTRGQQVTLSCSPISGHRSVSWYQQTPGQGLQFLFEYFSETQRNKGNFPGRFSGRQFSNSRSEMNVSTLELGDSALYLCASKENTDTEAFFGQGTRLTVV.

The chain carries TRBV2 and TRBJ2-3; TRBD2 matches at 13 bases. The CDR3 covers 14 residues. With V trimmed by 6 bases and J by 5 bases, 2 bases remained unmatched. Germline CDR1 is SNHLY and CDR2 is FYNNEI. The CDR3 sequence: CASRGLAGRDTQYF. The DNA of the CDR3 is TGTGCCAGCAGGGGACTAGCGGGGAGAGATACGCAGTATTTT.

The V gene is TRBV4-2, the J gene TRBJ1-3; D call uncertain. This CDR3 is 15 amino acids long. Germline-derived CDR1 and CDR2 are LGHNA and YNFKEQ. V lost 4 bases and J 1 base, leaving 11 bases between the germline ends. DNA for the CDR3: TGTGCCAGCAGCCTGCAGATGGTTTCTGGAAACACCATATATTTT. Translated, it gives CASSLQMVSGNTIYF.

The rearrangement links TRBV5-1 to TRBJ2-1; 9 nucleotides match TRBD1. The CDR3 is 15 amino acids. Germline trimming cut 3 bases from V and 3 bases from J; bases unmatched to any gene: 4. Per germline, CDR1 SGHRS and CDR2 YFSETQ. CDR3 sequence: CASSSPGQGYNEQFF. In nucleotides, the CDR3 is TGCGCCAGCAGCTCCCCGGGACAGGGCTACAATGAGCAGTTCTTC.

This chain joins TRBV7-2 and TRBJ2-1; 8 nucleotides line up with TRBD2. Germline CDR1 reads SGHTA; CDR2 reads FQGNSA. J gave up 4 bases and V 5 bases, and 10 bases lay outside the gene matches. The CDR3 covers 16 residues. Written as DNA, the CDR3 is TGTGCCAGCAGCCCCCAAGCGGGAGCCACTTACAATGAGCAGTTCTTC. Translation gives CASSPQAGATYNEQFF.

This clone was recorded once. The CDR3 DNA reads as TGCGCCAGCAGCGCCGGGAGGGGCTCTGGAAACACCATATATTTT. It yields the protein CASSAGRGSGNTIYF. This chain joins TRBV5-1 and TRBJ1-3, with D possibly being TRBD1 (5 bases). The V end was cut by 4 bases, the J end by 0 bases, with 11 bases between. The CDR3 sequence is 15 residues long. Looked up from germline, CDR1 is SGHRS and CDR2 is YFSETQ. The full variable domain, completed using reference TRBV5-1 and TRBJ1-3, is KAGVTQTPRYLIKTRGQQVTLSCSPISGHRSVSWYQQTPGQGLQFLFEYFSETQRNKGNFPGRFSGRQFSNSRSEMNVSTLELGDSALYLCASSAGRGSGNTIYFGEGSWLTVV.

The chain uses TRBV6-5 and TRBJ2-7; 8 bases align to TRBD1. The CDR3 contains 13 residues. The trim removed 6 bases at V and 1 base at J, leaving 2 bases unmatched. The germline gives CDR1 MNHEY, CDR2 SVGAGI. Written as DNA, the CDR3 is TGTGCCAGCAGGAGACAGGGGTCCTACGAGCAGTACTTC. The encoded protein is CASRRQGSYEQYF.

The chain is built from TRBV7-9 and TRBJ1-3, with D maybe TRBD1 (6 bases). The CDR3 contains 16 residues. Germline V lookup: CDR1 SEHNR, CDR2 FQNEAQ (reference sequence). The V end was cut by 5 bases, the J end by 0 bases, with 14 bases between. CDR3 protein: CASSPGGASSGNTIYF. CDR3 bases: TGTGCCAGCAGCCCGGGGGGGGCCAGCTCTGGAAACACCATATATTTT.

This chain connects TRBV2 to TRBJ2-1; D may be TRBD2 (6 bases). The length of the CDR3 is 13 residues. Trimming stripped 5 bases from V and 9 bases from J, with 14 bases between. Per germline, CDR1 SNHLY and CDR2 FYNNEI. CDR3 DNA: TGTGCCAGCAGTCCCGGGAGCGCGGTTGAGCAGTTCTTC. Its translation is CASSPGSAVEQFF. Complete variable domain (other parts from reference TRBV2 and TRBJ2-1): EPEVTQTPSHQVTQMGQEVILRCVPISNHLYFYWYRQILGQKVEFLVSFYNNEISEKSEIFDDQFSVERPDGSNFTLKIRSTKLEDSAMYFCASSPGSAVEQFFGPGTRLTVL.

The chain carries TRBV7-9 and TRBJ1-6; D remains unclear. The CDR3 extends over 12 amino acids. V lost 2 bases, J lost 8 bases, and 4 bases lay in between. Germline values: CDR1 SEHNR, CDR2 FQNEAQ (reference sequence). Written as DNA, the CDR3 is TGTGCCAGCAGCTTACAGGATTCACCCCTCCACTTT. Its protein is CASSLQDSPLHF.

This chain links TRBV3-1 (or the pseudogene TRBV3-2) with TRBJ1-2; TRBD1 might be the D (6 bases). The CDR3 covers 13 residues. Germline V CDR1 and CDR2: LGHDT, YNNKEL (reference sequence). V shed 0 bases and J shed 8 bases, with 10 bases lying between them. CDR3: CASSQDTGTGYTF. CDR3 in DNA: TGTGCCAGCAGCCAAGATACAGGGACCGGCTACACCTTC.

This chain links TRBV2 with TRBJ2-7, with 8 bases matching TRBD1. Looked up from germline, CDR1 is SNHLY and CDR2 is FYNNEI. The junction had 12 bases not matched to a gene; V was cut back by 5 bases and J by 0 bases. CDR3 length: 17 amino acids. DNA of the CDR3: TGTGCCAGCAGTACTCCTCTCCGGGGACAGGTCTCCTACGAGCAGTACTTC. Translated: CASSTPLRGQVSYEQYF.

V usage is TRBV5-4 and J usage is TRBJ2-3, with TRBD2 identical over 11 bases. J was trimmed by 4 bases and V by 3 bases; bases with no gene match: 7. The CDR3 is 16 residues long. Germline V lookup: CDR1 SGHNT, CDR2 YYREEE (reference sequence). DNA of the CDR3: TGTGCCAGCAGCTCCATAGCGGGAGGGGGTGCAGATACGCAGTATTTT. It is translated as CASSSIAGGGADTQYF.

The chain couples TRBV18 to TRBJ1-1; D not resolved. CDR3 size: 16 residues. Germline V gene data show CDR1 as KGHSH and CDR2 as LQKENI. The V end lost 3 bases, the J end lost 1 base, and 15 bases lay between the germline ends. CDR3 DNA sequence: TGTGCCAGCTCACCGAGGGTAGGCTTACAGAACACTGAAGCTTTCTTT. Translation gives CASSPRVGLQNTEAFF.

The rearrangement links TRBV2 to TRBJ1-6; D remains unclear. V dropped 9 bases and J dropped 10 bases, with 13 bases sitting between them. CDR3 length: 12 residues. Germline lookup yields CDR1 SNHLY and CDR2 FYNNEI. CDR3 residues: CARGGKKSPLHF. The CDR3, as DNA: TGTGCCAGGGGCGGGAAGAAATCACCCCTCCACTTT.

A few counts support this clone. The gene calls are TRBV11-2 and TRBJ1-3; 7 positions agree with TRBD1. Trimming at V came to 2 bases and at J to 4 bases, leaving 2 bases not matched to a gene. In germline, CDR1 is SGHAT, CDR2 FQNNGV. The CDR3 extends over 14 amino acids. CDR3 protein: CASSLLGQGNTIYF. The CDR3 bases are TGTGCCAGCAGCTTACTGGGACAGGGAAACACCATATATTTT.

J is TRBJ2-2 and V is TRBV4-2; TRBD1 matches at 10 bases. Germline trimming cut 6 bases from V and 6 bases from J; bases unmatched to any gene: 4. The CDR3 has 14 residues. Germline CDR1 is LGHNA and CDR2 is YNFKEQ. CDR3 DNA sequence: TGTGCCAGCAGGAGGACAGGGGGTTCCGGGGAGCTGTTTTTT. Amino acids: CASRRTGGSGELFF.

This clone was counted once. The rearrangement uses TRBV20-1 and TRBJ1-2, with D tentatively TRBD1 (6 bases). The CDR3 has 13 amino acids. V was clipped by 3 bases and J by 4 bases, with 12 bases between them. The germline V gene has CDR1 DFQATT and CDR2 SNEGSKA (reference sequence). CDR3 sequence reads: CSASGDKSYGYTF. CDR3 coding DNA: TGCAGTGCTAGTGGGGACAAGTCCTATGGCTACACCTTC.

This clone was seen more than once but under ten times. This chain connects TRBV29-1 to TRBJ1-5; tentatively, D is TRBD1 (5 bases). Per the germline V gene, CDR1 is SQVTM and CDR2 is ANQGSEA. The V end lost 4 bases, the J end lost 2 bases, and 9 bases lay between the germline ends. The CDR3 spans 13 residues. The CDR3 DNA sequence: TGCAGCGTTGCAGGAGGGGGCAATCAGCCCCAGCATTTT. Translation: CSVAGGGNQPQHF.

The rearrangement joins TRBV6-2 or TRBV6-3 to TRBJ2-2, with 8 bases identical to TRBD1. Trimming at V came to 5 bases and at J to 2 bases, leaving 1 base not matched to a gene. Germline loops: CDR1 MNHEY, CDR2 SVGEGT. CDR3 length: 14 residues. The CDR3 coding sequence is TGTGCCAGCAGTGGACAGGGCAACACCGGGGAGCTGTTTTTT. It translates to CASSGQGNTGELFF.

This chain joins TRBV19 and TRBJ1-1; D is possibly TRBD1 (6 bases). Germline CDR1 is LNHDA and CDR2 is SQIVND (reference sequence). The CDR3 extends over 12 amino acids. With 6 bases removed from V and 2 bases from J, the gap between germline ends came to 7 bases. This CDR3 is CASRDSNTEAFF. The CDR3 bases are TGTGCCAGTAGGGACAGCAACACTGAAGCTTTCTTT.

The rearrangement uses TRBV13 and TRBJ2-7, with 9 positions matching TRBD1. V shed 2 bases and J 6 bases; nucleotides not matched to a gene: 5. The length of the CDR3 is 14 residues. CDR1 PRHDT and CDR2 FYEKMQ come from the germline V gene (reference sequence). The CDR3 nucleotides are TGTGCCAGCAGCTTACAACAGGGGGCTGGCGAGCAGTACTTC. Translation gives CASSLQQGAGEQYF. Supplemented by reference TRBV13 and TRBJ2-7, the full variable domain reads AAGVIQSPRHLIKEKRETATLKCYPIPRHDTVYWYQQGPGQDPQFLISFYEKMQSDKGSIPDRFSAQQFSDYHSELNMSSLELGDSALYFCASSLQQGAGEQYFGPGTRLTVT.

The DNA of the CDR3 is TGCAGCGTCCCGGGACAGGGAGTGTACGAGCAGTACTTC. Its translation: CSVPGQGVYEQYF. The gene calls are TRBV29-1 and TRBJ2-7, with TRBD1 matching over 9 bases. Germline CDR1 is SQVTM and CDR2 is ANQGSEA. V lost 6 bases, J lost 4 bases, and 7 bases stayed unmatched. This CDR3 has 13 amino acids.

CDR3 protein: CATSRDWSQGNGYTF. DNA of the CDR3: TGTGCCACCAGCAGAGATTGGTCCCAGGGAAACGGCTACACCTTC. V gene TRBV15 combines with J gene TRBJ1-2, with D tentatively TRBD1 (5 bases). This CDR3 contains 15 residues. Between the trimmed V and J ends, which lost 0 bases and 8 bases, there was a span of 16 bases. Per the germline V gene, CDR1 is LNHNV and CDR2 is YYDKDF (reference sequence).

The V call is TRBV5-1, the J call TRBJ2-3; maybe TRBD2 (6 bases). The CDR3 runs to 14 residues. Germline-derived CDR1 and CDR2 are SGHRS and YFSETQ. Trimming cost V 4 bases and J 0 bases, with 9 bases left between them. The CDR3 sequence is CASSIAVSTDTQYF. The CDR3 bases are TGCGCCAGCAGCATAGCGGTTAGCACAGATACGCAGTATTTT.